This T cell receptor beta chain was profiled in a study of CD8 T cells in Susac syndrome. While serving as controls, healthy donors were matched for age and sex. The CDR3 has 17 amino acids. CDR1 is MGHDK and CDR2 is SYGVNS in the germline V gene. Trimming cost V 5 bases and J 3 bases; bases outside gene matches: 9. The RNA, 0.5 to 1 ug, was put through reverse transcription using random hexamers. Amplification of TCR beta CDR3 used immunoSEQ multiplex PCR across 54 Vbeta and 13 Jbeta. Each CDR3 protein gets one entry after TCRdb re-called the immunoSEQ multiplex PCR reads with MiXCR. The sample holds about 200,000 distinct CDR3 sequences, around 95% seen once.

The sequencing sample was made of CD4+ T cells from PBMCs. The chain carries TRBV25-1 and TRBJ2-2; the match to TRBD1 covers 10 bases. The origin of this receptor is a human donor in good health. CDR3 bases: TGTGCCAGCAGTAAAAGACAGGGGGCGCTTGACACCGGGGAGCTGTTTTTT. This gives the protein CASSKRQGALDTGELFF.